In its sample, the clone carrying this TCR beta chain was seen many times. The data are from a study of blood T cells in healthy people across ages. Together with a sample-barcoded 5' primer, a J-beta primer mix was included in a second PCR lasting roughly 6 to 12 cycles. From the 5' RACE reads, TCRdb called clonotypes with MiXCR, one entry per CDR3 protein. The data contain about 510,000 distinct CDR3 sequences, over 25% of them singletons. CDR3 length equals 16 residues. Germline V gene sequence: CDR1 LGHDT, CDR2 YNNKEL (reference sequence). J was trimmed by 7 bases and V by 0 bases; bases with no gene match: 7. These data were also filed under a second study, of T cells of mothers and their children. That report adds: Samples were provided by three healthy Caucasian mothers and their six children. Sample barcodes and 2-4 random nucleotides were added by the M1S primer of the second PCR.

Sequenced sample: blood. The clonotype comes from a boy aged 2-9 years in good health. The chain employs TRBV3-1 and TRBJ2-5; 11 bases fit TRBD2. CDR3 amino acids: CASSQDPTSGSRTQYF. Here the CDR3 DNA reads TGTGCCAGCAGCCAAGATCCCACTAGCGGGAGTCGGACCCAGTACTTC.